Following are 31 T cell receptor beta chains from one sample sequenced in a study of breast tumors, draining lymph nodes, adjacent tissues. TCRdb itself ran the multiplex PCR reads through MiXCR, one entry per CDR3 protein. The data contain around 300,000 distinct CDR3 sequences, about 33% of them seen just once; the ten biggest clones take up about 1.2%. Axillary draining lymph nodes of breast cancer patients supplied the node samples. The material sequenced was axillary lymph node tissue. The receptors come from a female donor with breast cancer. Some clones in this sample may be carry-over from other donors' samples.

This clonotype appeared many times. The chain employs TRBV5-1 and TRBJ1-6; D uncertain. This CDR3 has 14 residues. Germline assignment: CDR1 SGHRS and CDR2 YFSETQ. V lost 4 bases and J lost 5, with 10 bases in between. CDR3 sequence: CASSDILDNSPLHF. The CDR3 region has the DNA TGCGCCAGCAGCGACATTTTAGATAATTCACCCCTCCACTTT.

This clonotype occurred many times. V usage is TRBV11-3 and J usage is TRBJ2-5; 12 bases are shared with TRBD2. This CDR3 region has 16 residues. The germline CDR1 and CDR2 sequences are SGHNT and YENEEA. The V and J ends lost 1 base and 5 bases, in that order; junction bases with no gene match: 5. This chain's CDR3 is CASSLGTSGNFETQYF. CDR3 bases: TGTGCCAGCAGCTTAGGGACTAGCGGGAATTTTGAGACCCAGTACTTC.

To note about this clonotype: A much larger clone lies one base from this, so it may be a read error. The chain employs TRBV6-5 and TRBJ2-7, with a weak D call TRBD2 (5 bases). The CDR3 has 13 amino acids. Per germline, CDR1 MNHEY and CDR2 SVGAGI. CDR3 nucleotide sequence: TGTGCCAGCAGGGTCGGGGTGACCTACGAGCAGCACTTC. Its protein is CASRVGVTYEQHF.

This clonotype was observed at least ten times. The rearrangement links TRBV11-2 to TRBJ1-3; 10 bases align to TRBD1. Looked up from germline, CDR1 is SGHAT and CDR2 is FQNNGV. Trimming cost V 2 bases and J 9 bases; bases outside gene matches: 7. The CDR3 extends over 15 amino acids. CDR3 nucleotides: TGTGCCAGCAGCTTAAGCGAGACAGGGGGCTTCACCATATATTTT. Translation: CASSLSETGGFTIYF.

Note on this clonotype: A much more abundant neighbour one base away suggests this may be a read error. The CDR3 ends on some other residue instead of the conserved phenylalanine or tryptophan, so this is likely a read error. The chain links TRBV7-8 to TRBJ2-5; the match to TRBD2 covers 10 bases. Trimming cost V 7 bases and J 5 bases; bases outside gene matches: 7. The CDR3 runs to 14 residues. CDR1 SGHVS and CDR2 FQNEAQ come from the germline V gene. CDR3 loop: CASISSGRGETQYL. As DNA, the CDR3 is TGTGCCAGCATTTCAAGCGGGAGGGGTGAGACCCAGTACCTC.

This rearrangement joins TRBV11-3 to TRBJ2-7; 10 bases agree with TRBD2. The CDR3 sequence is 14 residues long. Losses at the gene ends were 7 bases for V and 4 bases for J; bases not matched to a gene: 7. Germline V gene data show CDR1 as SGHNT and CDR2 as YENEEA. Here the CDR3 DNA reads TGTGCCAGCACCCTAGCGGGAGAGGCTTACGAGCAGTACTTC. As protein: CASTLAGEAYEQYF.

Concerning this clonotype: A much larger clone sits a single nucleotide away, making a read error possible. The chain links TRBV4-3 to TRBJ2-1, with 8 bases lining up with TRBD2. The V gene's germline CDR1 is LGHNA and CDR2 YSLEER. This CDR3 comprises 15 residues. J lost 6 bases, V lost 5 bases, and 9 bases had no gene match. The CDR3 region has the DNA TGCGCCAGCAGCTCCCGTCTAGCGGGCCTCAATGAGCAGTTCTTC. It is translated as CASSSRLAGLNEQFF.

This clonotype was counted a few times. A much bigger clone sits one base away, suggesting this may be a read error. The V and J genes are TRBV20-1 and TRBJ2-7, with D hard to call. Trimming removed 1 base from V and 9 bases from J, with 16 bases in between. The CDR3 runs to 13 residues. Germline assignment: CDR1 DFQATT and CDR2 SNEGSKA (reference sequence). The CDR3 coding sequence is TGCAGTGCTAGAGTTTCAGTTTATCGCGCGCAGTACTTC. Amino acids: CSARVSVYRAQYF.

V gene TRBV20-1 combines with J gene TRBJ2-1; D may be TRBD2 (6 bases). The CDR3 is made up of 10 amino acids. The germline gives CDR1 DFQATT, CDR2 SNEGSKA (reference sequence). Deletions cut 8 bases from V and 7 bases from J, with 9 bases between. This CDR3 is CSCGDNEQFF. The CDR3 DNA reads TGCAGTTGCGGGGATAATGAGCAGTTCTTC.

J is TRBJ2-1 and V is TRBV6-2 or TRBV6-3; TRBD2 is a possible D gene (6 bases). The CDR3 is 15 amino acids. Trimming cost V 8 bases and J 6 bases, with 20 bases left between them. Germline-derived CDR1 and CDR2 are MNHEY and SVGEGT. CDR3 protein: CASLNRDSLVNEQFF. CDR3 in DNA: TGTGCCAGCCTAAACCGGGACTCCCTTGTCAATGAGCAGTTCTTC.

In its sample, this clonotype was seen many times. V gene TRBV5-4 combines with J gene TRBJ1-3; a weak D match, TRBD1 (6 bases). The CDR3 covers 14 residues. The germline V and J ends were trimmed by 3 bases and 1 base, with 8 bases remaining between them. CDR1 is SGHNT, CDR2 YYREEE, per germline (reference sequence). CDR3 in amino acids: CASSWDMSGNTIYF. In nucleotides, the CDR3 is TGTGCCAGCAGCTGGGACATGTCTGGAAACACCATATATTTT.

A word on this clonotype: A read error may explain this, as a much larger clone is one base away. The chain uses TRBV20-1 and TRBJ2-6; 7 bases align to TRBD1. Germline loops: CDR1 DFQATT, CDR2 SNEGSKA (reference sequence). Germline trimming cut 6 bases from V and 2 bases from J; bases unmatched to any gene: 10. CDR3 size: 16 residues. The CDR3 is CSAPLGQVPGANVLTF. CDR3 sequence (DNA): TGCAGTGCACCGCTTGGACAGGTCCCTGGGGCCAACGTCCTGACTTTC.

The sample holds many counts of this clonotype. The V call is TRBV6-7, the J call TRBJ2-3; 7 nucleotides agree with TRBD2. TRBV6-7 is reported as an ORF; its role is uncertain. V was clipped by 0 bases and J by 6 bases; unmatched bases: 6. This CDR3 spans 15 amino acids. The CDR3 region has the DNA TGTGCCAGCAGTTACTCGCATGGACTAGGGGATACGCAGTATTTT. Its translation is CASSYSHGLGDTQYF.

This clonotype has a count of ten or more. This chain links TRBV20-1 with TRBJ2-1, with TRBD1 matching over 10 bases. V was clipped by 3 bases and J by 6 bases; unmatched bases: 5. This CDR3 is 14 amino acids long. Looked up from germline, CDR1 is DFQATT and CDR2 is SNEGSKA (reference sequence). This CDR3 reads CSASDRGPSNEQFF. Written as DNA, the CDR3 is TGCAGTGCTAGCGACAGGGGGCCCTCCAATGAGCAGTTCTTC.

This clonotype showed up many times. The chain carries TRBV9 and TRBJ1-2, with D tentatively TRBD1 (5 bases). The CDR3 runs to 12 residues. Between the trimmed V and J ends, which lost 0 bases and 7 bases, there was a span of 7 bases. Germline assignment: CDR1 SGDLS and CDR2 YYNGEE. The CDR3 DNA reads as TGTGCCAGCAGCGTAGACAGGTTTGGCTACACCTTC. Translating gives CASSVDRFGYTF.

This clonotype was detected many times. The J gene is TRBJ1-5, the V gene TRBV7-9; no clear D. The CDR3 spans 13 residues. Germline CDR1 and CDR2: SEHNR and FQNEAQ (reference sequence). The germline V and J ends were trimmed by 3 bases and 4 bases, with 7 bases remaining between them. CDR3 nucleotide sequence: TGTGCCAGCAGCTTTGGGCTAAATCAGCCCCAGCATTTT. It translates to CASSFGLNQPQHF. The full variable domain, its missing parts supplied by reference TRBV7-9 and TRBJ1-5, is DTGVSQNPRHKITKRGQNVTFRCDPISEHNRLYWYRQTLGQGPEFLTYFQNEAQLEKSRLLSDRFSAERPKGSFSTLEIQRTEQGDSAMYLCASSFGLNQPQHFGDGTRLSIL.

The chain's CDR3 is CASRRGAQVRYTF. For the CDR3, the DNA is TGTGCCAGTAGGAGGGGGGCGCAGGTCCGCTACACCTTC. V usage is TRBV19 and J usage is TRBJ1-2; D possibly corresponds to TRBD1 (6 bases). The germline V gene encodes CDR1 LNHDA and CDR2 SQIVND (reference sequence). The length of the CDR3 is 13 residues. Trimming stripped 6 bases from V and 9 bases from J, with 17 bases between.

In its sample, this clonotype was seen many times. The chain combines TRBV20-1 with TRBJ2-7; no clear D. Germline V gives CDR1 DFQATT, CDR2 SNEGSKA (reference sequence). CDR3 length: 12 amino acids. V was pared by 2 bases and J by 7 bases, with 12 bases between. The DNA of the CDR3 is TGCAGTGCTAGAAACCGGCCGGGTGAGCAGTACTTC. Translating gives CSARNRPGEQYF.

This clonotype was observed a handful of times. One end of the junction fails to match germline, which may point to a read error. The chain has TRBV4-1 and TRBJ2-2; D not certain. The CDR3 has 15 residues. Germline loops: CDR1 MGHRA, CDR2 YSYEKL. CDR3: CASGQVLLNTGELFF. The CDR3 nucleotides are TGCGCCAGCGGCCAAGTCTTGTTAAATACCGGGGAGCTGTTTTTT.

The gene calls are TRBV25-1 and TRBJ1-5; D unresolved. Germline V gene sequence: CDR1 MGHDK, CDR2 SYGVNS. The V end lost 4 bases, the J end lost 11 bases, and 18 bases lay between the germline ends. The CDR3 consists of 14 residues. The CDR3 DNA reads TGTGCCAGCAGTGGACAACATAGCCAAGAGACCCAGCATTTT. Translation gives CASSGQHSQETQHF.

This clonotype was picked up a small number of times. The rearrangement uses TRBV3-1 and TRBJ2-7; the D gene is possibly TRBD2 (6 bases). Trimming pared 4 bases from V and 6 bases from J, leaving 13 bases between. CDR3 length: 13 residues. Germline V CDR1 and CDR2: LGHDT, YNNKEL (reference sequence). CDR3 protein: CASSRVAAFEQYF. In DNA form, the CDR3 reads TGTGCCAGCAGCCGAGTAGCGGCCTTCGAGCAGTACTTC.

Many counts were recorded for this clonotype. This chain uses TRBV28 with TRBJ1-6; 9 bases are shared with TRBD1. The length of the CDR3 is 14 residues. CDR1 and CDR2 from the germline V gene are MDHEN and SYDVKM. With V trimmed by 3 bases and J by 8 bases, 2 bases remained unmatched. CDR3 region: CASSLGDRDSPLHF. Written as DNA, the CDR3 is TGTGCCAGCAGTTTGGGGGACAGGGATTCACCCCTCCACTTT. The full variable domain, its missing parts supplied by reference TRBV28 and TRBJ1-6, is DVKVTQSSRYLVKRTGEKVFLECVQDMDHENMFWYRQDPGLGLRLIYFSYDVKMKEKGDIPEGYSVSREKKERFSLILESASTNQTSMYLCASSLGDRDSPLHFGNGTRLTVT.

Note on this clonotype: Sequence at one end of the junction differs from germline and may be a read error. This chain joins TRBV10-3 and TRBJ1-2, with D perhaps matching TRBD1 (6 bases). The CDR3 is 16 amino acids. Germline CDR1 and CDR2: ENHRY and SYGVKD. This CDR3 reads CASSYRRILKGDGYTF. Here the CDR3 DNA reads TGTGCCAGCAGTTACCGGCGAATTCTAAAGGGGGATGGCTACACCTTC.

This clonotype was detected many times. The V and J genes are TRBV7-6 and TRBJ2-7; TRBD2 matches at 11 bases. Trimming removed 5 bases from V and 3 bases from J; junction bases left unmatched: 21. The CDR3 has 20 amino acids. Germline CDR1 SGHVS, CDR2 FNYEAQ. The CDR3 spells CASSENPTSLAGGPHYEQYF. CDR3 nucleotides: TGTGCCAGCAGCGAAAACCCCACGAGCTTAGCGGGAGGGCCCCACTACGAGCAGTACTTC.

At least ten counts were recorded for this clonotype. This chain joins TRBV19 and TRBJ1-2; no reliable D call. Trimming cost V 6 bases and J 7 bases, with 18 bases left between them. The CDR3 covers 14 residues. Germline CDR1 LNHDA, CDR2 SQIVND (reference sequence). The CDR3 loop reads CASRESVDYLGYTF. The CDR3 region has the DNA TGTGCCAGTAGGGAGTCAGTGGATTACCTTGGCTACACCTTC. Drawing the rest from reference TRBV19 and TRBJ1-2, the complete variable domain is DGGITQSPKYLFRKEGQNVTLSCEQNLNHDAMYWYRQDPGQGLRLIYYSQIVNDFQKGDIAEGYSVSREKKESFPLTVTSAQKNPTAFYLCASRESVDYLGYTFGSGTRLTVV.

V usage is TRBV7-2 and J usage is TRBJ1-5; possibly TRBD1 for D (6 bases). Germline-derived CDR1 and CDR2 are SGHTA and FQGNSA. The CDR3 contains 16 residues. V dropped 2 bases and J dropped 11 bases, with 22 bases sitting between them. The CDR3 spells CASSLRGRRTQETQHF. The DNA of the CDR3 is TGTGCCAGCAGCTTACGGGGGCGGAGGACGCAAGAGACCCAGCATTTT.

In its sample, this clonotype was seen many times. V is TRBV20-1 and J is TRBJ2-1; TRBD2 matches 12 bases. This CDR3 is 17 amino acids long. Losses at the gene ends were 0 bases for V and 7 bases for J; bases not matched to a gene: 10. Germline assignment: CDR1 DFQATT and CDR2 SNEGSKA (reference sequence). CDR3 protein: CSARELQTSGSFNEQFF. CDR3 nucleotide sequence: TGCAGTGCTAGAGAACTTCAGACTAGCGGGAGTTTTAATGAGCAGTTCTTC.

This clonotype was seen many times. The chain links TRBV13 to TRBJ2-3, with TRBD1 matching over 9 bases. The V gene's germline CDR1 is PRHDT and CDR2 FYEKMQ (reference sequence). The trim removed 5 bases at V and 4 bases at J, leaving 1 base unmatched. The CDR3 totals 13 residues. The CDR3 DNA sequence: TGTGCCAGCAGCCACAGGGGGCCAGATACGCAGTATTTT. Its protein product is CASSHRGPDTQYF.

The V gene is TRBV15, the J gene TRBJ2-1, with a tentative D call TRBD2 (6 bases). Germline V gives CDR1 LNHNV, CDR2 YYDKDF (reference sequence). Trimming left V 3 bases short and J 8 bases short, with 11 bases between. This CDR3 region has 13 residues. The CDR3 spells CATSSSGVDEQFF. CDR3 nucleotides: TGTGCCACCAGCAGCTCGGGGGTCGATGAGCAGTTCTTC.

This clonotype came up many times. CDR3 nucleotide sequence: TGCGCCAGCAGCCGAGGGACAGGCGCTAACTATGGCTACACCTTC. Amino acid sequence: CASSRGTGANYGYTF. This sequence joins TRBV4-3 and TRBJ1-2, with TRBD1 identical over 8 bases. This CDR3 spans 15 amino acids. Germline CDR1 reads LGHNA; CDR2 reads YSLEER. Trimming removed 4 bases from V and 0 bases from J; junction bases left unmatched: 4.

This clonotype was seen repeatedly, ten times or more. This rearrangement joins TRBV12-5 to TRBJ2-1, with D possibly matching TRBD2 (5 bases). This CDR3 is built from 17 residues. V was clipped by 0 bases and J by 3 bases, with 15 bases between them. CDR1 and CDR2 (germline): LGHNT, FRNRAP. For the CDR3, the DNA is TGTGCTAGTGGTTTGGTAAGGACCGACGGACTCTACAATGAGCAGTTCTTC. Encoded protein: CASGLVRTDGLYNEQFF.